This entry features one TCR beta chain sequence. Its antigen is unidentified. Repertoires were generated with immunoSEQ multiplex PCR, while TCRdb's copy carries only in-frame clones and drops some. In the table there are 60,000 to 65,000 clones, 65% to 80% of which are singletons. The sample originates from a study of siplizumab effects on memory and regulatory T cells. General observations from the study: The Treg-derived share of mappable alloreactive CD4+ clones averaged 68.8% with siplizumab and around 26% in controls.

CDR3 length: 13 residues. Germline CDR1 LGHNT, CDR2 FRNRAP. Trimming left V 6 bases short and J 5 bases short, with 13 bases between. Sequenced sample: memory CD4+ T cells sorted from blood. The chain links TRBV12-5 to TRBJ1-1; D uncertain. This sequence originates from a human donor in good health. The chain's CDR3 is CASGSDGWTEAFF. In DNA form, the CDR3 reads TGTGCTAGTGGCTCTGACGGTTGGACTGAAGCTTTCTTT.